This TCR beta chain was captured by sequencing in a study of chemoradiotherapy in HPV16-positive cancers. Germline V gives CDR1 MNHNS, CDR2 SASEGT. This CDR3 contains 14 residues. The V end lost 8 bases, the J end lost 9 bases, and 22 bases lay between the germline ends. On this clone: Antigen: not known.

The assay was immunoSEQ multiplex PCR, and TCRdb's table has in-frame clones only and misses some. Altogether 13,000 or so clones are present, about 85% being singletons, with the ten largest covering 5.5% to 7.5%. General study results and limits: The functional HPV-specific definition rests on just a couple of HPV16-positive patients.

The chain employs TRBV6-1 and TRBJ1-2; tentatively, D is TRBD1 (5 bases). This receptor was obtained from a human donor with HPV-associated anogenital cancer. The sample was blood, taken from a patient who underwent chemoradiotherapy. The CDR3 DNA sequence: TGTGCCAGCGCTTTGGACATCTACTTCTTAAGCTACACCTTC. It codes for CASALDIYFLSYTF.